Below, one T cell receptor (beta chain) is given with its context. This receptor's antigen is unknown. No much larger clonotype is one base removed from it; base qualities were not supplied. From the cysteine through the phenylalanine, the CDR3 covers 14 amino acids. Kept here is only the CDR3 DNA, which spans 42 bases and is read in frame from base 1. V and J are truncated by 4 bases and 7 bases respectively, leaving an intervening sequence of 16 bases. CDR1 and CDR2 are drawn from the germline V gene (reference sequence): LNHDA, SQIVND. Focal radiation therapy combined with CTLA-4 blockade (ipilimumab) was tested in patients with chemo-refractory metastatic non-small-cell lung cancer. The entry originates in a study of radiotherapy plus CTLA-4 blockade in lung cancer listed by TCRdb under 2018. Context from the whole study: Among enrolled patients, approximately 17% had an objective response and 31% reached disease control. Broad study findings and their caveats: After treatment with radiotherapy and ipilimumab, TCR clones that originated in tumors expanded in peripheral blood. The strongest predictors of response were reported to be early dynamic shifts in blood T cell clones along with a rise in serum interferon-beta following radiation.

Receptor amplification or capture employed the immunoSEQ multiplex PCR assay. TCRdb mirrors the immuneACCESS table, restricted to in-frame sequences. Some clones are absent from its copies; in checked studies, under half trace to an unresolved V gene, and the reason for the others is unknown. The sample profile shows 25,000 to 35,000 clones; roughly 77% of them were found once. Jointly, the top ten make up about 22% of the sample. The V and J segments used are TRBV19 and TRBJ1-2; matching of 6 bases hints at TRBD1 as the D gene. The TCR originated in a human donor with non-small cell lung cancer that progressed on radiotherapy plus ipilimumab. The sample was peripheral blood, taken from a patient treated with radiotherapy plus ipilimumab. The CDR3 in this case is CASSSAQGKGGYTF. The DNA sequence is given as TGTGCCAGTAGTAGTGCACAGGGTAAAGGTGGCTACACCTTC.